The 21 T cell receptor beta chains below all came from one sample that was sequenced in a study of shared clonotypes between healthy human individuals. TCRdb keeps only in-frame clones here, not all; method: immunoSEQ multiplex PCR. The data hold about 2.5 million clones, with 92% observed a single time. Sequenced: naive CD4+ T cells from PBMCs. Described subset: CD45RA+ positively selected. The receptors derive from a man aged 18 to 35 in good health. Some clones in this sample may be carry-over from other donors' samples.

This chain links TRBV6-5 with TRBJ1-1; TRBD1 is a possible D gene (6 bases). CDR3 length: 15 residues. The ends were cut back, 6 bases at V and 0 bases at J, with 14 bases in the middle. CDR1 is MNHEY and CDR2 is SVGAGI in the germline V gene. In DNA, the CDR3 is TGTGCCAGCAGAAGGGGGGTGGGCATGAACACTGAAGCTTTCTTT. Translation: CASRRGVGMNTEAFF.

The chain has TRBV6-1 and TRBJ1-5; TRBD1 agrees at 10 bases. The germline V gene encodes CDR1 MNHNS and CDR2 SASEGT. The J segment lost 9 bases and the V segment lost 6 bases, leaving 8 bases of the junction unmatched. The CDR3 contains 14 residues. The CDR3 loop reads CASRDRGDGRPQHF. For the CDR3, the DNA is TGTGCCAGCAGGGACAGGGGGGACGGAAGGCCCCAGCATTTT.

The rearrangement joins TRBV19 to TRBJ1-5; D gene uncertain. The CDR3 has 17 amino acids. V was cut by 3 bases and J by 1 base, with 16 bases left in between. The germline CDR1 and CDR2 sequences are LNHDA and SQIVND (reference sequence). The CDR3 spells CASSIFSARSSNQPQHF. CDR3 in DNA: TGTGCCAGTAGTATTTTCTCCGCAAGGTCCAGCAATCAGCCCCAGCATTTT.

Notes on this clone: This sample also contains other DNA sequences that code for the same CDR3. The chain recombines TRBV7-9 with TRBJ2-5; unclear D gene. Germline CDR1 and CDR2: SEHNR and FQNEAQ (reference sequence). V lost 6 bases and J 4 bases, leaving 6 bases between the germline ends. The CDR3 consists of 11 residues. CDR3 in amino acids: CASSSPETQYF. The CDR3 DNA reads as TGTGCCAGCAGTTCCCCAGAGACCCAGTACTTC.

This clone appeared a few times. The chain employs TRBV6-5 and TRBJ2-1; possible D gene TRBD2, 6 bases. Looked up from germline, CDR1 is MNHEY and CDR2 is SVGAGI. The CDR3 is 14 amino acids. The V end was cut by 7 bases, the J end by 7 bases, with 17 bases between. Written as DNA, the CDR3 is TGTGCCAGCAAACTAGCCCTTACGATAAATGAGCAGTTCTTC. Encoded protein: CASKLALTINEQFF.

The rearrangement links TRBV12-5 to TRBJ2-5; perhaps D is TRBD1 or TRBD2 (6 bases each). This CDR3 region has 13 residues. The V and J ends lost 5 bases and 6 bases respectively, with 13 bases between them. Per the germline V gene, CDR1 is LGHNT and CDR2 is FRNRAP. The chain's CDR3 is CASGPTGGQTQYF. The CDR3 DNA follows: TGTGCTAGTGGTCCCACTGGGGGGCAGACCCAGTACTTC.

The genes are TRBV7-2 and TRBJ2-3; D gene uncertain. Germline V gene data show CDR1 as SGHTA and CDR2 as FQGNSA. Trimming removed 5 bases from V and 4 bases from J, with 7 bases in between. The CDR3 is 12 amino acids. The CDR3 loop reads CASSPQADTQYF. In nucleotides, the CDR3 is TGTGCCAGCAGCCCGCAAGCAGATACGCAGTATTTT.

For the CDR3, the DNA is TGTGCCAGCAGCACTCAGGGCAGAGGGAATGAGCAGTTCTTC. The encoded protein is CASSTQGRGNEQFF. The V call is TRBV28, the J call TRBJ2-1; the D gene could be TRBD1 or TRBD2 (5 bases each). The CDR3 loop spans 14 amino acids. The germline V and J ends were trimmed by 6 bases and 7 bases, with 16 bases remaining between them. In germline, CDR1 is MDHEN, CDR2 SYDVKM.

The gene calls are TRBV6-1 and TRBJ2-7, with D tentatively TRBD2 (5 bases). The germline CDR1 and CDR2 sequences are MNHNS and SASEGT. V was pared by 8 bases and J by 4 bases, with 12 bases between. This CDR3 region has 12 residues. The CDR3 sequence is CASSSGKYEQYF. CDR3 sequence (DNA): TGTGCCAGCTCTTCGGGAAAGTACGAGCAGTACTTC.

Points on this clone: This specimen includes other DNA sequences encoding the same CDR3. The rearrangement uses TRBV7-2 and TRBJ2-3; no clear D. The CDR3 runs to 12 residues. V was shortened by 5 bases and J by 0 bases, with 3 bases between the two germline ends. Germline CDR1 reads SGHTA; CDR2 reads FQGNSA. The CDR3 is CASSTSTDTQYF. The CDR3 nucleotides read TGTGCCAGCAGCACTAGCACAGATACGCAGTATTTT.

The sample holds one count of this clone. This chain links TRBV5-4 with TRBJ1-3; D ambiguous. The germline V and J ends were trimmed by 0 bases and 4 bases, with 17 bases remaining between them. The CDR3 loop spans 17 amino acids. CDR1 SGHNT and CDR2 YYREEE come from the germline V gene (reference sequence). For the CDR3, the DNA is TGTGCCAGCAGCTTGGACCCGGTTGGACCGGTAGGAAACACCATATATTTT. It yields the protein CASSLDPVGPVGNTIYF.

The chain joins TRBV27 to TRBJ2-7; D is possibly TRBD1 or TRBD2 (5 bases each). CDR1 is MNHEY and CDR2 is SMNVEV in the germline V gene (reference sequence). This CDR3 region has 15 residues. V was pared by 4 bases and J by 4 bases, with 17 bases between. The CDR3 is CASSSGPGRAYEQYF. The DNA of the CDR3 is TGTGCCAGCAGTTCGGGACCCGGTCGGGCGTACGAGCAGTACTTC.

This clone was recorded only once. The V call is TRBV7-2, the J call TRBJ2-2; TRBD2 matches at 8 bases. Looked up from germline, CDR1 is SGHTA and CDR2 is FQGNSA. The CDR3 loop spans 18 amino acids. Trimming cost V 1 base and J 1 base; bases outside gene matches: 8. The CDR3 bases are TGTGCCAGCAGCTTAGTAGTAGGGCTAGCGGGGAACACCGGGGAGCTGTTTTTT. Translated: CASSLVVGLAGNTGELFF.

For this clone: The conserved closing phenylalanine or tryptophan is absent in this CDR3, likely reflecting a read error. The limits of the CDR3 on the DNA are not certain, so only TCRdb's listed CDR3 is given. V is TRBV28 and J is TRBJ1-5. Germline V lookup: CDR1 MDHEN, CDR2 SYDVKM. Including both end residues, the CDR3 is 11 amino acids long. CDR3 in amino acids: CASTLFADRFR.

The chain recombines TRBV28 with TRBJ2-1; D is uncertain. Germline loops: CDR1 MDHEN, CDR2 SYDVKM. V shed 7 bases and J shed 0 bases, with 16 bases lying between them. This CDR3 has 16 residues. This CDR3 reads CASTNFGVPSYNEQFF. CDR3 sequence (DNA): TGTGCCAGCACCAACTTTGGGGTCCCCTCCTACAATGAGCAGTTCTTC. The whole variable domain, remainder taken from reference TRBV28 and TRBJ2-1, is DVKVTQSSRYLVKRTGEKVFLECVQDMDHENMFWYRQDPGLGLRLIYFSYDVKMKEKGDIPEGYSVSREKKERFSLILESASTNQTSMYLCASTNFGVPSYNEQFFGPGTRLTVL.

The chain recombines TRBV5-5 with TRBJ2-5; D unresolved. CDR1 SGHKS and CDR2 YYEKEE come from the germline V gene (reference sequence). The CDR3 runs 14 residues. Trimming cost V 3 bases and J 5 bases, with 14 bases left between them. The CDR3 here is CASSSPSRDETQYF. The CDR3 DNA sequence: TGTGCCAGCAGCTCCCCCTCTAGGGATGAGACCCAGTACTTC.

The rearrangement links TRBV11-2 to TRBJ2-3, with 12 bases aligning to TRBD2. Germline V gene data show CDR1 as SGHAT and CDR2 as FQNNGV. Trimming removed 5 bases from V and 4 bases from J; junction bases left unmatched: 1. The CDR3 has 14 amino acids. CDR3 in amino acids: CASSRLAGADTQYF. CDR3 DNA sequence: TGTGCCAGCAGCCGACTAGCGGGAGCAGATACGCAGTATTTT.

Concerning this clone: The sample carries other DNA sequences with the same CDR3. The V gene is TRBV5-1, the J gene TRBJ2-1; 8 positions match TRBD2. The CDR3 is 15 residues long. V trimming: 0 bases; J trimming: 4 bases; junction bases outside the gene matches: 3. CDR1 and CDR2 from the germline V gene are SGHRS and YFSETQ. CDR3 DNA: TGCGCCAGCAGCTTGGTAGCGGGGCCTTACAATGAGCAGTTCTTC. The encoded protein is CASSLVAGPYNEQFF.

This chain uses TRBV6-5 with TRBJ2-3; 8 nucleotides line up with TRBD1. CDR1 MNHEY and CDR2 SVGAGI come from the germline V gene. The CDR3 extends over 16 amino acids. The V and J ends lost 3 bases and 0 bases, in that order; junction bases with no gene match: 5. The CDR3 loop is CASSYWQGASTDTQYF. CDR3 sequence (DNA): TGTGCCAGCAGTTATTGGCAGGGGGCTAGCACAGATACGCAGTATTTT.

This clone was found once. This chain links TRBV30 with TRBJ2-1, with TRBD2 identical over 9 bases. The CDR3 is 16 amino acids. The ends lost 0 bases at V and 7 bases at J; junction bases unmatched: 10. Germline V gene sequence: CDR1 GTSNPN, CDR2 SVGIG (reference sequence). CDR3 DNA: TGTGCCTGGAGTGTACTCCGCGGGAGGGCCATAAATGAGCAGTTCTTC. It yields the protein CAWSVLRGRAINEQFF. Supplemented by reference TRBV30 and TRBJ2-1, the full variable domain reads SQTIHQWPATLVQPVGSPLSLECTVEGTSNPNLYWYRQAAGRGLQLLFYSVGIGQISSEVPQNLSASRPQDRQFILSSKKLLLSDSGFYLCAWSVLRGRAINEQFFGPGTRLTVL.

Note on this clone: Other DNA sequences in this sample translate to the same CDR3. The V gene is TRBV7-9, the J gene TRBJ2-5; D not certain. The CDR3 is 12 residues long. Germline CDR1 and CDR2: SEHNR and FQNEAQ (reference sequence). Trimming removed 5 bases from V and 5 bases from J, with 9 bases in between. The CDR3 DNA is TGTGCCAGCAGCCTCGCTGCGGAGACCCAGTACTTC. This translates into CASSLAAETQYF.